One sample yielded the 24 T cell receptor beta chains listed below, sequenced in a study of blood T cell repertoires in COVID-19. Data came from immunoSEQ multiplex PCR; TCRdb stores just in-frame clones and leaves some out. The sample has approximately 300,000 clones, 70% to 90% seen once. What was sequenced was PBMCs or T cells enriched from blood (not recorded which). These receptors originate from a woman aged 30 to 39 who had recovered from COVID-19.

This rearrangement joins TRBV18 to TRBJ2-7; 13 nucleotides match TRBD2. Trimming at V came to 5 bases and at J to 2 bases, leaving 3 bases not matched to a gene. Germline V gene lookup returns CDR1 KGHSH and CDR2 LQKENI. CDR3 length: 15 amino acids. DNA for the CDR3: TGTGCCAGCTCAGGGACTAGCGGGGATCCCTACGAGCAGTACTTC. Protein: CASSGTSGDPYEQYF.

The chain combines TRBV10-3 with TRBJ2-2, with 7 bases matching TRBD1. The CDR3 has 16 residues. CDR1 is ENHRY, CDR2 SYGVKD, per germline. V was pared by 2 bases and J by 5 bases, with 8 bases of the junction left unmatched. DNA for the CDR3: TGTGCCATCAGTGAGGCCGGGACAGTGAGGACCGGGGAGCTGTTTTTT. Amino acid sequence: CAISEAGTVRTGELFF.

The gene calls are TRBV6-1 and TRBJ2-7, with D maybe TRBD1 (5 bases). Germline-derived CDR1 and CDR2 are MNHNS and SASEGT. The V gene lost 2 bases and the J gene lost 2 bases, with 10 bases spanning the gap. The CDR3 contains 14 residues. CDR3 sequence: CASSERQGPYEQYF. The CDR3 bases are TGTGCCAGCAGTGAAAGGCAGGGTCCCTACGAGCAGTACTTC.

The chain employs TRBV15 and TRBJ2-3; 9 nucleotides agree with TRBD2. CDR1 and CDR2 from the germline V gene are LNHNV and YYDKDF (reference sequence). The CDR3 spans 17 residues. Losses at the gene ends were 0 bases for V and 6 bases for J; bases not matched to a gene: 10. The CDR3: CATSRDRAGGRGDTQYF. The CDR3, as DNA: TGTGCCACCAGCAGAGATAGAGCGGGGGGAAGAGGGGATACGCAGTATTTT.

This clone has just a few counts. The chain is built from TRBV9 and TRBJ1-2; 10 bases match TRBD1. This CDR3 contains 15 residues. V trimming: 4 bases; J trimming: 5 bases; junction bases outside the gene matches: 8. Looked up from germline, CDR1 is SGDLS and CDR2 is YYNGEE. The CDR3 loop reads CASSTLDRGDYGYTF. CDR3 nucleotide sequence: TGTGCCAGCAGCACCCTGGACAGGGGGGATTATGGCTACACCTTC.

The J gene is TRBJ2-2, the V gene TRBV7-2; D is unresolved. This CDR3 spans 12 amino acids. Looked up from germline, CDR1 is SGHTA and CDR2 is FQGNSA. Trimming removed 7 bases from V and 6 bases from J, with 9 bases in between. CDR3 region: CASTSVAGELFF. CDR3 coding DNA: TGTGCCAGCACCAGTGTCGCCGGGGAGCTGTTTTTT.

The V and J genes are TRBV19 and TRBJ2-7; 8 nucleotides match TRBD1. V trimming: 5 bases; J trimming: 5 bases; junction bases outside the gene matches: 8. Germline V lookup: CDR1 LNHDA, CDR2 SQIVND (reference sequence). The CDR3 loop spans 14 amino acids. DNA of the CDR3: TGTGCCAGTAGTCCCCAGGGGGCTTTGAACGAGCAGTACTTC. Protein product: CASSPQGALNEQYF.

The chain joins TRBV11-2 to TRBJ2-5, with D perhaps TRBD2 (6 bases). Trimming cost V 2 bases and J 0 bases, with 10 bases left between them. The CDR3 is 15 amino acids. Germline V gene lookup returns CDR1 SGHAT and CDR2 FQNNGV. CDR3 protein: CASSLSDYNQETQYF. DNA of the CDR3: TGTGCCAGCAGCTTATCGGACTACAACCAAGAGACCCAGTACTTC.

This clone was recorded only once. The CDR3 reads CATLGVYEQYF. CDR3 bases: TGTGCCACCCTGGGCGTCTACGAGCAGTACTTC. This chain joins TRBV2 and TRBJ2-7, with D uncertain. CDR3 length equals 11 residues. Germline CDR1 SNHLY, CDR2 FYNNEI. V was pared by 10 bases and J by 3 bases, with 10 bases between.

The chain recombines TRBV6-5 with TRBJ2-1, with D possibly TRBD1 on 5 matching bases. This CDR3 is built from 12 residues. Between the trimmed V and J ends, which lost 5 bases and 7 bases, there was a span of 9 bases. The V gene's germline CDR1 is MNHEY and CDR2 SVGAGI. The CDR3 DNA follows: TGTGCCAGCAGTCCACAGGATAATGAGCAGTTCTTC. This translates into CASSPQDNEQFF.

V and J are TRBV9 and TRBJ2-5; no firm D call. With 0 bases removed from V and 3 bases from J, the gap between germline ends came to 6 bases. Germline loops: CDR1 SGDLS, CDR2 YYNGEE. This CDR3 contains 13 residues. CDR3 sequence reads: CASSVGAEETQYF. The CDR3 coding sequence is TGTGCCAGCAGCGTAGGTGCAGAAGAGACCCAGTACTTC.

CDR3 region: CASSVARDSLTEAFF. The CDR3 region has the DNA TGTGCCAGCAGCGTAGCGCGGGACTCACTGACTGAAGCTTTCTTT. This chain joins TRBV9 and TRBJ1-1; D possibly corresponds to TRBD1 (5 bases). In germline, CDR1 is SGDLS, CDR2 YYNGEE. Trimming took 0 bases from V and 5 from J, leaving 14 bases between them. There are 15 residues in the CDR3. Based on the CDR3 plus reference TRBV9 and TRBJ1-1, the full variable domain is DSGVTQTPKHLITATGQRVTLRCSPRSGDLSVYWYQQSLDQGLQFLIQYYNGEERAKGNILERFSAQQFPDLHSELNLSSLELGDSALYFCASSVARDSLTEAFFGQGTRLTVV.

CDR3 nucleotide sequence: TGCAGCGTTGAAGGTATGAGGGACTTAACCTACAATGAGCAGTTCTTC. This gives the protein CSVEGMRDLTYNEQFF. The V call is TRBV29-1, the J call TRBJ2-1; TRBD2 might be the D (6 bases). V was trimmed by 1 base and J by 2 bases, leaving 15 bases between them. The CDR3 consists of 16 residues. The V gene's germline CDR1 is SQVTM and CDR2 ANQGSEA.

The rearrangement joins TRBV30 to TRBJ1-3; tentatively, D is TRBD1 (5 bases). Trimming left V 6 bases short and J 2 bases short, with 8 bases between. Germline loops: CDR1 GTSNPN, CDR2 SVGIG (reference sequence). The CDR3 has 12 residues. This CDR3 reads CACQGAGNTIYF. Here the CDR3 DNA reads TGTGCCTGCCAAGGGGCTGGAAACACCATATATTTT.

The gene calls are TRBV3-1 (or the pseudogene TRBV3-2) and TRBJ2-4, with D perhaps matching TRBD1 (6 bases). CDR3 size: 17 residues. The V and J ends lost 0 bases and 0 bases respectively, with 12 bases between them. From germline, CDR1 is LGHDT and CDR2 YNNKEL (reference sequence). The CDR3 is CASSQDTGIIAKNIQYF. Written as DNA, the CDR3 is TGTGCCAGCAGCCAAGACACAGGGATAATAGCCAAAAACATTCAGTACTTC.

This chain links TRBV9 with TRBJ2-2; D perhaps matches TRBD1 (5 bases). Per germline, CDR1 SGDLS and CDR2 YYNGEE. The length of the CDR3 is 15 residues. The ends were cut back, 1 base at V and 4 bases at J, with 11 bases in the middle. This chain's CDR3 is CASSVRGAATGELFF. CDR3 DNA sequence: TGTGCCAGCAGCGTACGTGGGGCAGCCACCGGGGAGCTGTTTTTT.

This clone showed up just once. J is TRBJ1-2 and V is TRBV5-5, with D tentatively TRBD1 (5 bases). The CDR3 covers 13 residues. V shed 3 bases and J shed 3 bases, with 9 bases lying between them. Germline V lookup: CDR1 SGHKS, CDR2 YYEKEE (reference sequence). The CDR3 bases are TGTGCCAGCAGCTCAACAGGAGACTATGGCTACACCTTC. It encodes CASSSTGDYGYTF.

The rearrangement joins TRBV5-5 to TRBJ2-1, with D possibly being TRBD1 (5 bases). The CDR3 consists of 14 residues. Germline lookup yields CDR1 SGHKS and CDR2 YYEKEE (reference sequence). V lost 0 bases, J lost 7 bases, and 11 bases lay in between. CDR3 coding DNA: TGTGCCAGCAGCTTGGGGGGCACAGCGAATGAGCAGTTCTTC. It yields the protein CASSLGGTANEQFF.

A word on this clone: Other DNA sequences within the sample encode an identical CDR3. This sequence joins TRBV5-1 and TRBJ1-1; no firm D call. Deletions cut 0 bases from V and 5 bases from J, with 5 bases between. The CDR3 consists of 12 residues. Germline CDR1 SGHRS, CDR2 YFSETQ. DNA for the CDR3: TGCGCCAGCAGCTTGGGGAGGACTGAAGCTTTCTTT. It translates to CASSLGRTEAFF.

The J gene is TRBJ1-2, the V gene TRBV19; 11 bases align to TRBD1. The CDR3 extends over 16 amino acids. Germline loops: CDR1 LNHDA, CDR2 SQIVND (reference sequence). V trimming: 5 bases; J trimming: 7 bases; junction bases outside the gene matches: 12. CDR3 residues: CASSSPKLGTGGGYTF. Written as DNA, the CDR3 is TGTGCCAGTAGTTCACCCAAGCTCGGGACAGGGGGTGGCTACACCTTC.

The chain links TRBV5-6 to TRBJ2-5; D might be TRBD2 (6 bases). CDR1 SGHDT and CDR2 YYEEEE come from the germline V gene. V lost 5 bases and J 1 base, leaving 15 bases between the germline ends. This CDR3 has 15 amino acids. The CDR3 protein is CASRIRPGAQETQYF. Written as DNA, the CDR3 is TGTGCCAGCAGGATTCGTCCGGGAGCCCAAGAGACCCAGTACTTC.

The rearrangement joins TRBV19 to TRBJ2-5, with 10 bases that match TRBD2. The CDR3 runs to 14 residues. After removal of 5 bases from V and 5 bases from J, the junction contained 5 bases not matched to a gene. The V gene's germline CDR1 is LNHDA and CDR2 SQIVND (reference sequence). The chain's CDR3 is CASSAPGLAETQYF. CDR3 nucleotide sequence: TGTGCCAGTAGTGCACCGGGACTAGCGGAGACCCAGTACTTC.

The chain carries TRBV9 and TRBJ2-2; 11 nucleotides line up with TRBD2. The CDR3 contains 16 residues. The V gene end was trimmed by 3 bases and the J gene end by 6 bases; junction bases not matched to a gene: 7. Germline CDR1 and CDR2: SGDLS and YYNGEE. This CDR3 is CASSEIAGGLAGELFF. CDR3 bases: TGTGCCAGCAGCGAGATAGCGGGGGGGCTAGCCGGGGAGCTGTTTTTT.

The V gene is TRBV3-1 (or the pseudogene TRBV3-2), the J gene TRBJ1-2; TRBD1 might be the D (5 bases). The CDR3 runs to 12 residues. Germline V gene data show CDR1 as LGHDT and CDR2 as YNNKEL (reference sequence). The V gene lost 10 bases and the J gene lost 5 bases, with 14 bases spanning the gap. CDR3 DNA: TGTGCCACCACGGAGGGGTCTTATGGCTACACCTTC. Translation gives CATTEGSYGYTF.